These 27 T cell receptor beta chains share one sample of origin, sequenced in a study of T cell changes during pregnancy in multiple sclerosis. The assay was immunoSEQ multiplex PCR, and TCRdb's table has in-frame clones only and misses some. The sample gives tens of thousands of clones, roughly 90% of which show up once; roughly 1.5% is in the top ten. The sample here was peripheral blood, taken in the first trimester of pregnancy. The receptors come from a female donor in good health, enrolled as a control in a pregnancy study.

This clone was detected only once. The V call is TRBV15, the J call TRBJ2-7; a weak D match, TRBD2 (5 bases). V lost 5 bases, J lost 6 bases, and 11 bases lay in between. The CDR3 extends over 12 amino acids. CDR1 and CDR2 from the germline V gene are LNHNV and YYDKDF (reference sequence). CDR3 sequence: CATSLKGSEQYF. The DNA of the CDR3 is TGTGCCACCAGCCTAAAAGGGAGCGAGCAGTACTTC.

This rearrangement joins TRBV6-5 to TRBJ2-7; the D is unclear. V lost 0 bases to trimming and J lost 4 bases, with 7 bases between them. The CDR3 covers 13 residues. Per germline, CDR1 MNHEY and CDR2 SVGAGI. This chain's CDR3 is CASSYSSEYEQYF. The CDR3 nucleotides are TGTGCCAGCAGTTACTCGAGTGAGTACGAGCAGTACTTC.

The gene calls are TRBV2 and TRBJ1-5; D gene uncertain. This CDR3 is 14 amino acids long. Germline CDR1 reads SNHLY; CDR2 reads FYNNEI. V was pared by 9 bases and J by 0 bases, with 12 bases between. The CDR3 DNA sequence: TGTGCCAGGGGAGGTAGGGATAGCAATCAGCCCCAGCATTTT. It is translated as CARGGRDSNQPQHF.

The chain is built from TRBV7-9 and TRBJ2-7; 7 bases align to TRBD1. The CDR3 extends over 16 amino acids. After removal of 1 base from V and 3 bases from J, the junction contained 9 bases not matched to a gene. Per germline, CDR1 SEHNR and CDR2 FQNEAQ (reference sequence). The CDR3 region has the DNA TGTGCCAGCAGCTTAGGTAAGCCGGGACAGAGCTACGAGCAGTACTTC. Translated: CASSLGKPGQSYEQYF.

This clone was counted a single time. The rearrangement links TRBV9 to TRBJ2-1; maybe TRBD1 (6 bases). The germline CDR1 and CDR2 sequences are SGDLS and YYNGEE. Trimming took off 4 bases at V and 5 bases at J, with 10 bases between the two ends. This CDR3 region has 13 residues. The CDR3 is CASSRGQNNEQFF. The CDR3 nucleotides are TGTGCCAGCAGCCGTGGACAGAACAATGAGCAGTTCTTC.

The chain has TRBV20-1 and TRBJ1-2; D unclear. This CDR3 is 10 amino acids long. Trimming pared 6 bases from V and 6 bases from J, leaving 8 bases between. Germline CDR1 DFQATT, CDR2 SNEGSKA (reference sequence). As DNA, the CDR3 is TGCAGTGCGATGGAGAATGGCTACACCTTC. Its translation: CSAMENGYTF.

The V and J genes are TRBV6-6 and TRBJ1-4; weak D call: TRBD1 (6 bases). The V and J ends lost 6 bases and 2 bases respectively, with 10 bases between them. CDR3 size: 14 residues. CDR1 and CDR2 (germline): MNHNY, SVGAGI (reference sequence). The CDR3 protein is CASSLQGTNEKLFF. The CDR3 DNA follows: TGTGCCAGCAGCCTTCAGGGGACTAATGAAAAACTGTTTTTT.

CDR3 bases: TGTGCCAGCCGTCCGGGTGCCGCGAATGAAAAACTGTTTTTT. Translated: CASRPGAANEKLFF. The rearrangement uses TRBV28 and TRBJ1-4; the D is unclear. CDR1 is MDHEN, CDR2 SYDVKM, per germline. The CDR3 consists of 14 residues. V lost 8 bases and J 5 bases, leaving 15 bases between the germline ends.

The J gene is TRBJ2-7, the V gene TRBV10-3, with 12 bases that match TRBD2. V shed 3 bases, J shed 3 bases, and the junction held 9 bases outside the gene matches. The CDR3 consists of 17 residues. The germline V gene encodes CDR1 ENHRY and CDR2 SYGVKD. CDR3 region: CAISETSPTSGSYEQYF. As DNA, the CDR3 is TGTGCCATCAGTGAAACTTCCCCGACTAGCGGGAGCTACGAGCAGTACTTC.

The V gene is TRBV19, the J gene TRBJ1-1; 11 bases fit TRBD1. The junction had 8 bases not matched to a gene; V was cut back by 7 bases and J by 7 bases. Germline V lookup: CDR1 LNHDA, CDR2 SQIVND (reference sequence). CDR3 length equals 14 residues. CDR3 in amino acids: CASKHGQGADEAFF. The CDR3 nucleotides read TGTGCCAGTAAACACGGACAGGGGGCTGATGAAGCTTTCTTT.

This chain connects TRBV7-3 to TRBJ2-3; a weak D match, TRBD2 (6 bases). Germline-derived CDR1 and CDR2 are SGHTA and FQGTGA. V was shortened by 6 bases and J by 3 bases, with 13 bases between the two germline ends. This CDR3 region has 14 residues. CDR3 sequence (DNA): TGTGCCAGCAGTACTAGCCCCTATACAGATACGCAGTATTTT. It translates to CASSTSPYTDTQYF.

The V gene is TRBV5-1, the J gene TRBJ2-1; 14 bases map to TRBD2. CDR1 and CDR2 from the germline V gene are SGHRS and YFSETQ. This CDR3 spans 16 amino acids. V shed 4 bases and J 2 bases; nucleotides not matched to a gene: 2. The CDR3 coding sequence is TGCGCCAGCAGCGGGGGACTAGCGGGGGCCTACAATGAGCAGTTCTTC. This codes for CASSGGLAGAYNEQFF.

The rearrangement links TRBV6-6 to TRBJ2-5, with a tentative D call TRBD2 (5 bases). The germline V gene encodes CDR1 MNHNY and CDR2 SVGAGI (reference sequence). The CDR3 is 14 amino acids. The V gene lost 0 bases and the J gene lost 4 bases, with 9 bases spanning the gap. Here the CDR3 reads CASSYSGRLETQYF. CDR3 bases: TGTGCCAGCAGTTACTCGGGGAGATTAGAGACCCAGTACTTC.

The chain employs TRBV5-6 and TRBJ2-1; possibly TRBD2 for D (5 bases). The CDR3 consists of 13 residues. V lost 3 bases to trimming and J lost 8 bases, with 12 bases between them. Germline CDR1 is SGHDT and CDR2 is YYEEEE. CDR3 sequence (DNA): TGTGCCAGCAGCTCCCTAGCATCGCATGAGCAGTTCTTC. As protein: CASSSLASHEQFF.

This chain connects TRBV18 to TRBJ1-4, with D unclear. The V end lost 6 bases, the J end lost 0 bases, and 11 bases lay between the germline ends. This CDR3 is 15 amino acids long. Germline-derived CDR1 and CDR2 are KGHSH and LQKENI. This chain's CDR3 is CASSQATATNEKLFF. The CDR3 DNA follows: TGTGCCAGCTCGCAGGCGACGGCAACTAATGAAAAACTGTTTTTT.

The chain uses TRBV10-3 and TRBJ1-5; D possibly corresponds to TRBD1 (5 bases). Trimming took off 2 bases at V and 3 bases at J, with 11 bases between the two ends. Germline loops: CDR1 ENHRY, CDR2 SYGVKD. This CDR3 region has 15 residues. The CDR3 coding sequence is TGTGCCATCAGTGAGGACAGACTAGTCAATCAGCCCCAGCATTTT. Encoded protein: CAISEDRLVNQPQHF.

This rearrangement joins TRBV14 to TRBJ1-1, with TRBD1 identical over 10 bases. This CDR3 has 14 residues. The junction had 6 bases not matched to a gene; V was cut back by 6 bases and J by 5 bases. Germline V gives CDR1 SGHDN, CDR2 FVKESK. CDR3 sequence reads: CASRPGQGGTEAFF. For the CDR3, the DNA is TGTGCCAGCAGACCCGGACAGGGGGGGACTGAAGCTTTCTTT.

The CDR3 DNA is TGTGCCAGCAGCACTGGGACTCGCGAAGGATCCTACGAGCAGTACTTC. Amino acid sequence: CASSTGTREGSYEQYF. V gene TRBV21-1 combines with J gene TRBJ2-7; whether TRBD2, the table's D call, matches the DNA was not checked. TRBV21-1 is recorded as a pseudogene. CDR3 length: 16 amino acids.

This rearrangement joins TRBV7-9 to TRBJ2-3; no definite D call. Deletions cut 1 base from V and 3 bases from J, with 5 bases between. The CDR3 extends over 13 amino acids. In germline, CDR1 is SEHNR, CDR2 FQNEAQ (reference sequence). CDR3 bases: TGTGCCAGCAGCTTAGTACAGACAGATACGCAGTATTTT. Protein sequence: CASSLVQTDTQYF.

This chain connects TRBV18 to TRBJ1-4; the D is unclear. Trimming removed 3 bases at V and 7 bases at J, with 6 bases between. Germline V lookup: CDR1 KGHSH, CDR2 LQKENI. The CDR3 consists of 12 residues. The chain's CDR3 is CASSPEGEKLFF. CDR3 nucleotides: TGTGCCAGCTCACCGGAGGGTGAAAAACTGTTTTTT.

The rearrangement joins TRBV28 to TRBJ1-4; a weak D match, TRBD1 (5 bases). V lost 4 bases and J 3 bases, leaving 12 bases between the germline ends. This CDR3 has 15 amino acids. Germline-derived CDR1 and CDR2 are MDHEN and SYDVKM. The CDR3 reads CASSSPGMANEKLFF. CDR3 in DNA: TGTGCCAGCAGTTCACCAGGGATGGCTAATGAAAAACTGTTTTTT.

V usage is TRBV29-1 and J usage is TRBJ2-2; TRBD2 matches 9 bases. CDR1 SQVTM and CDR2 ANQGSEA come from the germline V gene. The CDR3 spans 17 residues. Germline trimming cut 2 bases from V and 2 bases from J; bases unmatched to any gene: 9. The CDR3 bases are TGCAGCGTTGAAAATCAACAAGCGGGAGGAAACACCGGGGAGCTGTTTTTT. Protein sequence: CSVENQQAGGNTGELFF.

The genes are TRBV30 and TRBJ1-6; maybe TRBD1 (6 bases). V was clipped by 3 bases and J by 7 bases, with 22 bases between them. The CDR3 has 17 residues. Germline V CDR1 and CDR2: GTSNPN, SVGIG (reference sequence). CDR3: CAWRVDTKGQSNSPLHF. The CDR3 nucleotides read TGTGCCTGGAGGGTCGATACCAAAGGACAGTCAAATTCACCCCTCCACTTT.

The gene calls are TRBV7-8 and TRBJ2-5; 7 bases fit TRBD1. CDR3 length equals 16 residues. V lost 5 bases and J lost 4; bases outside the gene matches: 13. Germline assignment: CDR1 SGHVS and CDR2 FQNEAQ. CDR3 protein: CASSTRQGQKGETQYF. CDR3 nucleotide sequence: TGTGCCAGCAGCACCCGACAGGGCCAGAAGGGAGAGACCCAGTACTTC. Looking up the rest from reference TRBV7-8 and TRBJ2-5 gives the full variable domain: GAGVSQSPRYKVAKRGQDVALRCDPISGHVSLFWYQQALGQGPEFLTYFQNEAQLDKSGLPSDRFFAERPEGSVSTLKIQRTQQEDSAVYLCASSTRQGQKGETQYFGPGTRLLVL.

The V gene is TRBV7-2, the J gene TRBJ2-5; TRBD1 matches at 8 bases. This CDR3 spans 16 amino acids. V lost 2 bases, J lost 3 bases, and 8 bases stayed unmatched. The germline CDR1 and CDR2 sequences are SGHTA and FQGNSA. This CDR3 reads CASSLTRGTGKETQYF. CDR3 nucleotides: TGTGCCAGCAGCTTAACTAGGGGGACAGGTAAAGAGACCCAGTACTTC.

The chain combines TRBV29-1 with TRBJ1-2, with TRBD1 matching 10 bases. The CDR3 length is 13 residues. Germline V CDR1 and CDR2: SQVTM, ANQGSEA. V shed 7 bases and J 8 bases; nucleotides not matched to a gene: 10. The CDR3 bases are TGCAGCGCTTCGACCAGGACAGGGGGAGGCTACACCTTC. Translated: CSASTRTGGGYTF.

V and J are TRBV6-6 and TRBJ2-7; 12 positions match TRBD2. The length of the CDR3 is 15 residues. Germline V gives CDR1 MNHNY, CDR2 SVGAGI (reference sequence). V was pared by 5 bases and J by 2 bases, with 4 bases of the junction left unmatched. In DNA form, the CDR3 reads TGTGCCAGCAGTACTGCTAGCGGGGGGGCCTACGAGCAGTACTTC. It yields the protein CASSTASGGAYEQYF.